This T cell receptor beta chain was captured by sequencing in a study of blood T cell repertoires in COVID-19. Across the whole study: The samples span acute and convalescent COVID-19 from the United States, Italy and Spain. T cells, B-cell-depleted T cells, or PBMCs provided the cDNA or gDNA that served as material.

Sequencing used immunoSEQ multiplex PCR; TCRdb keeps in-frame clones, though not all of them. This sample has 200,000 to 250,000 clones; roughly 86% occur once, and the top ten carry approximately 1.5%. Trimming took 8 bases from V and 4 from J, leaving 11 bases between them. CDR3 length equals 12 residues. CDR1 is LNHDA and CDR2 is SQIVND in the germline V gene (reference sequence). The sequenced sample consisted of peripheral blood. The TCR was taken from a woman aged 55-70 years who had recovered from COVID-19. This rearrangement joins TRBV19 to TRBJ1-1, with D possibly matching TRBD1 (5 bases). As DNA, the CDR3 is TGTGCCAGTCCCAGGGAGGTCACTGAAGCTTTCTTT. It specifies CASPREVTEAFF.